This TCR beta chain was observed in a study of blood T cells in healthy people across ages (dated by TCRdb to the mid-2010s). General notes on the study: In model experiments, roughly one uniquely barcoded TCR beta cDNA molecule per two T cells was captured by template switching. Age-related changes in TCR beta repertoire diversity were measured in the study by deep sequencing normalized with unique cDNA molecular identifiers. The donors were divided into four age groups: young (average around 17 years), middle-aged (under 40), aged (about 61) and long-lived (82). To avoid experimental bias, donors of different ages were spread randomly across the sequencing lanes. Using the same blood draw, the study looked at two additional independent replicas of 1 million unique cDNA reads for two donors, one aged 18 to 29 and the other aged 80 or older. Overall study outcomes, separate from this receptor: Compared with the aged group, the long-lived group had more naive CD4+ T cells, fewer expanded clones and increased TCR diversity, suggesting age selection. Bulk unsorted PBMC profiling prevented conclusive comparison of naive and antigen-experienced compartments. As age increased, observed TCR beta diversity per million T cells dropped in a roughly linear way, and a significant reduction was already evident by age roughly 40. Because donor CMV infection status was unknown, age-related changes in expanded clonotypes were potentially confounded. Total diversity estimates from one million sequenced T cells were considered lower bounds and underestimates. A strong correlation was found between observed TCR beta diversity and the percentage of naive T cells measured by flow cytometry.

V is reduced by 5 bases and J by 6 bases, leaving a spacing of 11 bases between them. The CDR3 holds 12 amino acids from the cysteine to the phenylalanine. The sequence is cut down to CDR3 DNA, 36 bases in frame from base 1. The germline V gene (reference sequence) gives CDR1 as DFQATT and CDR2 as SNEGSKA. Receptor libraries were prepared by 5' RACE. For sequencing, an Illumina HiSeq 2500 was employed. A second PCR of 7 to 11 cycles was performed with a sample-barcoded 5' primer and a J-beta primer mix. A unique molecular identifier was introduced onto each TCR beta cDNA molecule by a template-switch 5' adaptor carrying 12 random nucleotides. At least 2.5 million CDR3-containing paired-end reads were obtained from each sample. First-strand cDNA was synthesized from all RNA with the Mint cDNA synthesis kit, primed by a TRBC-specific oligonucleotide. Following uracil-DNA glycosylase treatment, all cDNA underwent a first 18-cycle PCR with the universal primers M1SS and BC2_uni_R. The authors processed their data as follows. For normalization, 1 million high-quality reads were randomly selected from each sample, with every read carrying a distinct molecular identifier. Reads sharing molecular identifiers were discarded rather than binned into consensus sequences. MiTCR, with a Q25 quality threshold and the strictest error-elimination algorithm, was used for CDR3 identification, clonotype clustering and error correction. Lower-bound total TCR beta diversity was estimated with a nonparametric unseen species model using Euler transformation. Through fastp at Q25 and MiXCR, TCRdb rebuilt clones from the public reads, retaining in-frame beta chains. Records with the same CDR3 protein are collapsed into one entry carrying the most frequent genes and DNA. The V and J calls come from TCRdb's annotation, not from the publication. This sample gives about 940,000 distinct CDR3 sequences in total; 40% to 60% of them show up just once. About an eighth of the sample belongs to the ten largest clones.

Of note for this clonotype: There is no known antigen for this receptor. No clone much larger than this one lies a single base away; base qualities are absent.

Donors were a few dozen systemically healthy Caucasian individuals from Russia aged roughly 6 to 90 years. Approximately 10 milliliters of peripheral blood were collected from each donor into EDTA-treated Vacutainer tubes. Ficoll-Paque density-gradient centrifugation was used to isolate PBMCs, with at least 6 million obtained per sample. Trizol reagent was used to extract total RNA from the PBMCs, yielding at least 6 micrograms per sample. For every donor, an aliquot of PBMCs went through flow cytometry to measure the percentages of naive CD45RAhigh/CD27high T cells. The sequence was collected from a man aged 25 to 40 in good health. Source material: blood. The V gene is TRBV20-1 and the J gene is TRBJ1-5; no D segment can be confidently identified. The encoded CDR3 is CSAGSGSQPQHF. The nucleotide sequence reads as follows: TGCAGTGCTGGGTCGGGAAGTCAGCCCCAGCATTTT.